This T cell receptor beta chain originates from a study of cytomegalovirus exposure and HLA in healthy donors. Study-wide background: In an earlier analysis, 95 million to 140 million unique TCR beta sequences were found from about 179 million T cells.

PCR used 60 Vbeta primers and 13 Jbeta primers. Sequencing was performed with immunoSEQ multiplex PCR; in TCRdb, only in-frame clones are kept and a portion is missing. This table holds around 67,000 clones, over 75% found once. With V trimmed by 5 bases and J by 1 base, 8 bases remained unmatched. This CDR3 spans 16 amino acids. Germline values: CDR1 SGHAT, CDR2 FQNNGV. V and J are TRBV11-2 and TRBJ2-7; TRBD1 aligns across 10 bases. The sequence was collected from a woman between 25 and 40 years old in good health and CMV-seropositive. The sequenced sample was PBMCs. The CDR3 sequence: CASSPGRGQGSYEQYF. Written as DNA, the CDR3 is TGTGCCAGCAGCCCAGGTAGGGGACAGGGGTCCTACGAGCAGTACTTC.